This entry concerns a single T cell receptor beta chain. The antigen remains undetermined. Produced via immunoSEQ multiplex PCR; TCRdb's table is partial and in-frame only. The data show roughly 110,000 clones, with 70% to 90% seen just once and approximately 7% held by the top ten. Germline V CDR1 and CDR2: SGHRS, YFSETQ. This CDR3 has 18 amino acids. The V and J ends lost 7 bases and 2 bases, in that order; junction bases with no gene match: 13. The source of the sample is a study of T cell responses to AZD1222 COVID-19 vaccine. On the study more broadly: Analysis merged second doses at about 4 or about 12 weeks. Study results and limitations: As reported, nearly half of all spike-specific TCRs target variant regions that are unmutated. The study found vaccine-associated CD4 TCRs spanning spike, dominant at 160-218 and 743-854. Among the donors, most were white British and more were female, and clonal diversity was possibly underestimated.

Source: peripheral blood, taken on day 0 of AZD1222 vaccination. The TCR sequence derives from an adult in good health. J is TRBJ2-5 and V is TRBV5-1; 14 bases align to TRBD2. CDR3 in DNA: TGCGCCAGCGGGGCCCCAGGGACTAGCGGGGGCCTTCAAGAGACCCAGTACTTC. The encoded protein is CASGAPGTSGGLQETQYF.